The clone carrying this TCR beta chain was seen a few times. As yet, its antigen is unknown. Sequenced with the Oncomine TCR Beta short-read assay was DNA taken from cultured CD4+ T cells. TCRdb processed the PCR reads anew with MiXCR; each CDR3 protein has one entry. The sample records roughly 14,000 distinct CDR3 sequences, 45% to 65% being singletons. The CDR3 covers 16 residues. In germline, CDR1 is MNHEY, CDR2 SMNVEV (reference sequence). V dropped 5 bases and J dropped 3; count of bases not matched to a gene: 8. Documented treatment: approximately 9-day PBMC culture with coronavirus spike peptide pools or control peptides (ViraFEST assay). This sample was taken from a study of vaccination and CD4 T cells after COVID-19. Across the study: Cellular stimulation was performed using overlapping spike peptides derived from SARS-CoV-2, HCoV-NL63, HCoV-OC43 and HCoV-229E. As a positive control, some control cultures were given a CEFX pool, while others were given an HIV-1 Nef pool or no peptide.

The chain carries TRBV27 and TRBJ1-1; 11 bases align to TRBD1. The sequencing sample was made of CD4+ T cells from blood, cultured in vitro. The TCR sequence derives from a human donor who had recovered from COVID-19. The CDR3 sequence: CASSARDRGLYTEAFF. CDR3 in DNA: TGTGCCAGCAGTGCAAGGGACAGGGGGTTGTACACTGAAGCTTTCTTT.